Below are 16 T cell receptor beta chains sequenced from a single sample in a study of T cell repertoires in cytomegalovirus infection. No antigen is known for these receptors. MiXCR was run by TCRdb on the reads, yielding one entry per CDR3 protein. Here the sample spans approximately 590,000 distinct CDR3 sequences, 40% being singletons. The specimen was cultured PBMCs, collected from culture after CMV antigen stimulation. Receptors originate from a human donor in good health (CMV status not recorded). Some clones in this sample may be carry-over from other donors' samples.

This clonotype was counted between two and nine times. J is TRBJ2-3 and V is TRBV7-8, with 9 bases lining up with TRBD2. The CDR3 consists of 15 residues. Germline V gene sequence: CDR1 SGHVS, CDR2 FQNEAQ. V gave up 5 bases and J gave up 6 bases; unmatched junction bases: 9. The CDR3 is CASSAGGPGMDTQYF. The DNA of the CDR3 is TGTGCCAGCAGCGCGGGGGGGCCGGGTATGGATACGCAGTATTTT.

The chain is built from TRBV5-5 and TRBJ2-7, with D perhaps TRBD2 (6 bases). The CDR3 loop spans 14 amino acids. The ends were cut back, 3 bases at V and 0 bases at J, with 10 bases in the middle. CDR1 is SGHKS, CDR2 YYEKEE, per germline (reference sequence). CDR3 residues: CASSWEASSYEQYF. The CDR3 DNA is TGTGCCAGCAGCTGGGAGGCCAGCTCCTACGAGCAGTACTTC.

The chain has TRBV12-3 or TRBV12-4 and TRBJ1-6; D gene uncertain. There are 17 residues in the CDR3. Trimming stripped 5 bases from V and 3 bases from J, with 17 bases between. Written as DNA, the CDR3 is TGTGCCAGCAGTCCCCGAACTGGACGGAACTATAATTCACCCCTCCACTTT. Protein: CASSPRTGRNYNSPLHF.

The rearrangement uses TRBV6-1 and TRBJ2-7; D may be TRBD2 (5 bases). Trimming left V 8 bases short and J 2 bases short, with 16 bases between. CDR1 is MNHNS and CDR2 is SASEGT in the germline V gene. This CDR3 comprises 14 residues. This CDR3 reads CASRTRGLAYEQYF. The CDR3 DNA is TGTGCCAGCCGAACCCGGGGTCTAGCCTACGAGCAGTACTTC.

The CDR3 loop is CSARDKGIPGQGFSGANVLTF. As DNA, the CDR3 is TGCAGTGCTAGAGATAAAGGAATTCCGGGACAGGGATTCTCTGGGGCCAACGTCCTGACTTTC. The chain employs TRBV20-1 and TRBJ2-6; 9 nucleotides line up with TRBD1. The V gene end was trimmed by 0 bases and the J gene end by 0 bases; junction bases not matched to a gene: 15. From germline, CDR1 is DFQATT and CDR2 SNEGSKA (reference sequence). This CDR3 has 21 residues.

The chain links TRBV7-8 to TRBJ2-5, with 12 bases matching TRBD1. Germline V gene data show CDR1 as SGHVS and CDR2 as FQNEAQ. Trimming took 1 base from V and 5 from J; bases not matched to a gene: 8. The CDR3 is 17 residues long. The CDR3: CASSLDPGTGGEETQYF. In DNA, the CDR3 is TGTGCCAGCAGCTTAGACCCCGGGACAGGGGGCGAGGAGACCCAGTACTTC.

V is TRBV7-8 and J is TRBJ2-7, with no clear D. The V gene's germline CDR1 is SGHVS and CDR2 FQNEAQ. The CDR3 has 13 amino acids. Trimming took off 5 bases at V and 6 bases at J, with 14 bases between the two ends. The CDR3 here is CASSLALRLEQYF. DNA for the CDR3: TGTGCCAGCAGCCTGGCCCTCCGGCTCGAGCAGTACTTC.

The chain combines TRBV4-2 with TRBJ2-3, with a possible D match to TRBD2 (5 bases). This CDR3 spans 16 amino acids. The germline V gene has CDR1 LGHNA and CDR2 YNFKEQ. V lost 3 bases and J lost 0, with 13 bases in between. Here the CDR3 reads CASSQGSVSSTDTQYF. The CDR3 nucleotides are TGTGCCAGCAGCCAGGGTAGCGTCTCTAGCACAGATACGCAGTATTTT.

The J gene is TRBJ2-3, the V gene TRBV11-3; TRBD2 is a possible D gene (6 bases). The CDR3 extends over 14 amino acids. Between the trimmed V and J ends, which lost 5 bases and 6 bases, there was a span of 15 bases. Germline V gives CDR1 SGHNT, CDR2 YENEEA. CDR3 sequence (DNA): TGTGCCAGCAGCCTCCACCGGGGGACGGATACGCAGTATTTT. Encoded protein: CASSLHRGTDTQYF.

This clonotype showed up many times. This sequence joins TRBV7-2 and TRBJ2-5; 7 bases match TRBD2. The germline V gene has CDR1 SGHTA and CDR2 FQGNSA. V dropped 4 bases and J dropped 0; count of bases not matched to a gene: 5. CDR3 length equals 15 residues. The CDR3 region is CASSSGGGYQETQYF. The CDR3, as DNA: TGTGCCAGCAGCTCGGGGGGAGGGTACCAAGAGACCCAGTACTTC.

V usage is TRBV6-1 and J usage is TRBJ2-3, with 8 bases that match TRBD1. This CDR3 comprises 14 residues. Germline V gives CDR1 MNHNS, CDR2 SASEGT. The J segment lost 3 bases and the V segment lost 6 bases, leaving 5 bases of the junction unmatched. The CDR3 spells CASSDRGYTDTQYF. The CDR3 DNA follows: TGTGCCAGCAGCGACAGGGGTTATACAGATACGCAGTATTTT.

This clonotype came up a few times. As DNA, the CDR3 is TGCGCCAGCAGCCCCGCCGGGACCCAATCGAGGGCTGAAGCTTTCTTT. Translating gives CASSPAGTQSRAEAFF. The chain links TRBV4-1 to TRBJ1-1; tentatively, D is TRBD1 (5 bases). The CDR3 covers 16 residues. V was clipped by 4 bases and J by 6 bases, with 21 bases between them. Germline V gene lookup returns CDR1 MGHRA and CDR2 YSYEKL.

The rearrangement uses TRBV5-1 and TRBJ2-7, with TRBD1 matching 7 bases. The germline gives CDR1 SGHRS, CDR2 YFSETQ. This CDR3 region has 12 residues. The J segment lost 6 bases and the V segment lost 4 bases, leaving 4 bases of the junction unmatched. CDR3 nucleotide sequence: TGCGCCAGCAGCAACTCAGGGGGCGAGCAGTACTTC. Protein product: CASSNSGGEQYF.

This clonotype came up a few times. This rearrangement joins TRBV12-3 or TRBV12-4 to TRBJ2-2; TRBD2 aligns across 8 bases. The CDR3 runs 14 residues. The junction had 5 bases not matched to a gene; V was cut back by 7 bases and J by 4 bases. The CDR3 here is CASTRRGGTGELFF. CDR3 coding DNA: TGTGCCAGCACCAGACGGGGGGGCACCGGGGAGCTGTTTTTT.

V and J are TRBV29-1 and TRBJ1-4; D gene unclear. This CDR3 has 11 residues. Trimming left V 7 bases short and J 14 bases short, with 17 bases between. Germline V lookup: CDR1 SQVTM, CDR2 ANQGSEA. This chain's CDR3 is CSAGGGLGLFF. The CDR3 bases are TGCAGCGCCGGTGGAGGCCTGGGGCTGTTTTTT.

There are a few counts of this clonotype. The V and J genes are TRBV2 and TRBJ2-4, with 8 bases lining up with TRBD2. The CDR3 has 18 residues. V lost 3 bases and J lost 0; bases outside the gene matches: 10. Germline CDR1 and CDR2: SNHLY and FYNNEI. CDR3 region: CASSDEAGLVIAKNIQYF. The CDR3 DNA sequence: TGTGCCAGCAGTGATGAGGCGGGACTAGTCATAGCCAAAAACATTCAGTACTTC.